The 32 T cell receptor beta chains reported below all come from one sample, sequenced in a study of identical twins (TCRdb year 2016). Preparation of the library involved 5' RACE. TCRdb names Illumina HiSeq 2000 as the instrument used. Starting from the raw public reads, TCRdb applied fastp trimming at Q25, assembled clones with MiXCR and retained in-frame beta chains. Entries that share a CDR3 protein sequence are merged under the most common genes and DNA. In all, the sample holds around 680,000 distinct CDR3 sequences, and about 9.4% of those were seen once. The top ten clones comprise approximately 0.89% of the sample. This sample was shared with a second study, whose subject was yellow fever vaccine responses in identical twins.

Sample: PBMCs. Source of these receptors: a woman aged 18-30 years in good health.

V and J are TRBV29-1 and TRBJ2-7, with D hard to call. Deletions cut 1 base from V and 4 bases from J, with 5 bases between. The V gene's germline CDR1 is SQVTM and CDR2 ANQGSEA. This CDR3 comprises 11 residues. The CDR3 nucleotides are TGCAGCGTTGAAGGGGGTTACGAGCAGTACTTC. Translation: CSVEGGYEQYF.

This clonotype was found many times. The chain joins TRBV12-3 or TRBV12-4 to TRBJ2-7, with D unclear. The length of the CDR3 is 14 residues. Trimming stripped 4 bases from V and 5 bases from J, with 15 bases between. The CDR3: CASSSSPHVNEQYF. The CDR3 DNA reads as TGTGCCAGCAGTTCCTCCCCCCACGTCAACGAGCAGTACTTC.

The rearrangement uses TRBV12-3 or TRBV12-4 and TRBJ2-2, with TRBD2 matching 13 bases. CDR3 length: 17 amino acids. The J segment lost 4 bases and the V segment lost 1 base, leaving 3 bases of the junction unmatched. Here the CDR3 reads CASSLGGLAGTTGELFF. In nucleotides, the CDR3 is TGTGCCAGCAGTTTAGGGGGACTAGCGGGAACCACCGGGGAGCTGTTTTTT.

This chain links TRBV6-2 or TRBV6-3 with TRBJ2-1; D is uncertain. Germline V CDR1 and CDR2: MNHEY, SVGEGT. V shed 10 bases and J shed 0 bases, with 13 bases lying between them. The CDR3 extends over 14 amino acids. The CDR3 is CAIANWDSYNEQFF. The DNA for the CDR3 is TGTGCCATCGCGAATTGGGACTCCTACAATGAGCAGTTCTTC.

V and J are TRBV20-1 and TRBJ2-7; 9 bases map to TRBD1. CDR1 DFQATT and CDR2 SNEGSKA come from the germline V gene (reference sequence). The ends lost 6 bases at V and 5 bases at J; junction bases unmatched: 11. The CDR3 extends over 14 amino acids. CDR3 sequence: CSAPSPDRGHEQYF. CDR3 in DNA: TGCAGTGCCCCCAGCCCGGACAGGGGCCACGAGCAGTACTTC.

Many counts were recorded for this clonotype. The rearrangement uses TRBV12-3 or TRBV12-4 and TRBJ1-5; 12 bases map to TRBD1. The CDR3 runs 17 residues. Trimming removed 5 bases from V and 9 bases from J; junction bases left unmatched: 14. The CDR3 sequence: CASSPGQGAASQRPQHF. The CDR3, as DNA: TGTGCCAGCAGTCCGGGACAGGGGGCGGCTAGTCAGCGGCCCCAGCATTTT.

This clonotype was detected a few times. This sequence joins TRBV28 and TRBJ2-1; 7 nucleotides line up with TRBD2. Germline V gene data show CDR1 as MDHEN and CDR2 as SYDVKM. After removal of 4 bases from V and 4 bases from J, the junction contained 10 bases not matched to a gene. This CDR3 comprises 16 residues. DNA for the CDR3: TGTGCCAGCAGTTCTACCTCTAGCGGAACTTACAATGAGCAGTTCTTC. The encoded protein is CASSSTSSGTYNEQFF.

The chain recombines TRBV7-9 with TRBJ2-2; the match to TRBD1 covers 8 bases. V shed 5 bases, J shed 5 bases, and the junction held 13 bases outside the gene matches. The germline V gene has CDR1 SEHNR and CDR2 FQNEAQ (reference sequence). The CDR3 extends over 17 amino acids. CDR3 sequence: CASSASKGQGGTGELFF. The CDR3 coding sequence is TGTGCCAGCAGCGCCTCAAAAGGACAGGGCGGTACCGGGGAGCTGTTTTTT. The variable domain in full, completed from reference TRBV7-9 and TRBJ2-2, reads DTGVSQNPRHKITKRGQNVTFRCDPISEHNRLYWYRQTLGQGPEFLTYFQNEAQLEKSRLLSDRFSAERPKGSFSTLEIQRTEQGDSAMYLCASSASKGQGGTGELFFGEGSRLTVL.

The genes are TRBV24-1 and TRBJ2-3; D is tentatively TRBD1 or TRBD2 (6 bases each). The CDR3 spans 17 residues. V lost 2 bases and J lost 6, with 20 bases in between. Germline V CDR1 and CDR2: KGHDR, SFDVKD. CDR3 sequence reads: CATSDSGQKSGGDTQYF. The CDR3 region has the DNA TGTGCCACCAGTGATTCCGGCCAAAAATCCGGGGGCGATACGCAGTATTTT.

This chain connects TRBV29-1 to TRBJ2-7; no clear D gene. In germline, CDR1 is SQVTM, CDR2 ANQGSEA. The CDR3 sequence is 9 residues long. The germline V and J ends were trimmed by 5 bases and 5 bases, with 4 bases remaining between them. CDR3 DNA: TGCAGCGTTTGGGACGAGCAGTACTTC. Protein sequence: CSVWDEQYF.

Only a few counts were recorded for this clonotype. V is TRBV12-3 or TRBV12-4 and J is TRBJ2-7; TRBD2 aligns across 14 bases. This CDR3 has 15 residues. Losses at the gene ends were 11 bases for V and 5 bases for J; bases not matched to a gene: 11. Here the CDR3 reads CASRLAGGPNHEQYF. The CDR3 DNA is TGTGCCTCAAGACTAGCGGGGGGGCCTAATCACGAGCAGTACTTC.

At least ten counts were recorded for this clonotype. The CDR3 is CSAGWDRGNYGYTF. The DNA of the CDR3 is TGCAGTGCTGGTTGGGACAGGGGGAACTATGGCTACACCTTC. This chain connects TRBV20-1 to TRBJ1-2, with 11 bases matching TRBD1. This CDR3 contains 14 residues. J gave up 2 bases and V 5 bases, and 4 bases lay outside the gene matches. CDR1 and CDR2 (germline): DFQATT, SNEGSKA (reference sequence).

Only one count was recorded for this clonotype. The genes are TRBV5-1 and TRBJ2-5; TRBD1 matches at 7 bases. J was trimmed by 7 bases and V by 4 bases; bases with no gene match: 13. The V gene's germline CDR1 is SGHRS and CDR2 YFSETQ. The CDR3 length is 15 residues. The CDR3 reads CASSRDDRAYGTQYF. The CDR3 DNA follows: TGCGCCAGCAGCCGCGATGACAGGGCTTACGGGACCCAGTACTTC.

V usage is TRBV28 and J usage is TRBJ1-6, with no clear D. The CDR3 consists of 14 residues. From germline, CDR1 is MDHEN and CDR2 SYDVKM. The V and J ends lost 4 bases and 0 bases respectively, with 4 bases between them. CDR3 sequence reads: CASSSVSYNSPLHF. Written as DNA, the CDR3 is TGTGCCAGCAGTTCGGTCTCCTATAATTCACCCCTCCACTTT.

This clonotype has ten or more counts. This chain uses TRBV4-2 with TRBJ1-1; the D gene is possibly TRBD1 (5 bases). The CDR3 length is 15 residues. Looked up from germline, CDR1 is LGHNA and CDR2 is YNFKEQ. V lost 3 bases and J 1 base, leaving 12 bases between the germline ends. This chain's CDR3 is CASSQMGLGNTEAFF. CDR3 coding DNA: TGTGCCAGCAGCCAGATGGGACTGGGGAACACTGAAGCTTTCTTT.

Many counts were recorded for this clonotype. The V call is TRBV12-3 or TRBV12-4, the J call TRBJ1-5; 7 bases are shared with TRBD1. Trimming at V came to 3 bases and at J to 5 bases, leaving 10 bases not matched to a gene. The CDR3 runs to 16 residues. For the CDR3, the DNA is TGTGCCAGCAGTTTTAAGAGACAGGGACCTGATCAGCCCCAGCATTTT. The encoded protein is CASSFKRQGPDQPQHF.

J is TRBJ2-7 and V is TRBV7-8; D possibly corresponds to TRBD2 (6 bases). The CDR3 contains 15 residues. Germline CDR1 and CDR2: SGHVS and FQNEAQ. The V end was cut by 3 bases, the J end by 6 bases, with 18 bases between. CDR3 nucleotides: TGTGCCAGCAGCTTCCGAGACGCGGGGCTTGGCGAGCAGTACTTC. This translates into CASSFRDAGLGEQYF.

This clonotype was detected a few times. The chain carries TRBV7-2 and TRBJ2-1; 8 positions match TRBD1. J lost 8 bases, V lost 3 bases, and 9 bases had no gene match. The CDR3 sequence is 15 residues long. In germline, CDR1 is SGHTA, CDR2 FQGNSA. In nucleotides, the CDR3 is TGTGCCAGCAGCTTTTCCAGACAGGGGAAGGATGAGCAGTTCTTC. Its protein is CASSFSRQGKDEQFF.

This clonotype was observed many times. This sequence joins TRBV12-3 or TRBV12-4 and TRBJ2-7, with TRBD1 matching over 9 bases. This CDR3 spans 14 amino acids. The trim removed 6 bases at V and 4 bases at J, leaving 7 bases unmatched. The CDR3 loop is CASSSDRGPYEQYF. CDR3 nucleotide sequence: TGTGCCAGCAGCTCGGACAGGGGACCGTACGAGCAGTACTTC.

This clonotype appeared many times. In nucleotides, the CDR3 is TGTGCCAGCAGCCTGGGCACAGCTGGGAGCATTCAGTACTTC. Its protein is CASSLGTAGSIQYF. This chain joins TRBV14 and TRBJ2-4, with D tentatively TRBD2 (5 bases). This CDR3 region has 14 residues. The germline V gene encodes CDR1 SGHDN and CDR2 FVKESK. Trimming left V 4 bases short and J 9 bases short, with 16 bases between. Looking up the rest from reference TRBV14 and TRBJ2-4 gives the full variable domain: EAGVTQFPSHSVIEKGQTVTLRCDPISGHDNLYWYRRVMGKEIKFLLHFVKESKQDESGMPNNRFLAERTGGTYSTLKVQPAELEDSGVYFCASSLGTAGSIQYFGAGTRLSVL.

CDR3 nucleotides: TGTGCCAGCAGTGACGGCCCAGGGGGGGTGTACGGTGAGACCCAGTACTTC. Translation gives CASSDGPGGVYGETQYF. The chain combines TRBV6-2 or TRBV6-3 with TRBJ2-5; either TRBD1 or TRBD2 may fit D (7 bases each). The CDR3 consists of 17 residues. The germline CDR1 and CDR2 sequences are MNHEY and SVGEGT. Trimming pared 5 bases from V and 5 bases from J, leaving 24 bases between.

This clonotype was observed at least ten times. The gene calls are TRBV20-1 and TRBJ2-1, with 9 bases lining up with TRBD2. Germline V gives CDR1 DFQATT, CDR2 SNEGSKA (reference sequence). V gave up 3 bases and J gave up 10 bases; unmatched junction bases: 7. The CDR3 covers 13 residues. The chain's CDR3 is CSASAGGPLEQFF. DNA of the CDR3: TGCAGTGCTAGCGCGGGAGGGCCTTTGGAGCAGTTCTTC.

This clonotype was detected only a few times. The rearrangement links TRBV29-1 to TRBJ2-7; 7 bases align to TRBD1. CDR1 is SQVTM, CDR2 ANQGSEA, per germline. This CDR3 has 13 residues. V lost 7 bases to trimming and J lost 3 bases; unmatched junction nucleotides: 9. The CDR3 here is CSAGTAKLYEQYF. CDR3 bases: TGCAGCGCCGGGACAGCAAAACTCTACGAGCAGTACTTC.

This clonotype was counted only a few times. The CDR3, as DNA: TGCAGTGCTAGCCTGGATGGGGACAGGTCAATATACGAGCAGTACTTC. Protein product: CSASLDGDRSIYEQYF. V and J are TRBV20-1 and TRBJ2-7, with TRBD1 identical over 8 bases. This CDR3 is built from 16 residues. With V trimmed by 3 bases and J by 4 bases, 14 bases remained unmatched. Germline-derived CDR1 and CDR2 are DFQATT and SNEGSKA (reference sequence).

This clonotype was seen repeatedly, ten times or more. This rearrangement joins TRBV10-3 to TRBJ1-6; D may be TRBD1 (5 bases). The ends were cut back, 5 bases at V and 4 bases at J, with 9 bases in the middle. The CDR3 is 14 residues long. CDR1 ENHRY and CDR2 SYGVKD come from the germline V gene. The CDR3 region has the DNA TGTGCCATCAGTCGGGACTCGTATAATTCACCCCTCCACTTT. Encoded protein: CAISRDSYNSPLHF.

There are many counts of this clonotype. The chain recombines TRBV9 with TRBJ1-6, with 7 bases matching TRBD1. V dropped 4 bases and J dropped 7; count of bases not matched to a gene: 5. Germline CDR1 SGDLS, CDR2 YYNGEE. This CDR3 is 14 amino acids long. This chain's CDR3 is CASSPGGQNSPLHF. The CDR3 DNA is TGTGCCAGCAGCCCCGGGGGACAGAATTCACCCCTCCACTTT. The variable domain in full, completed from reference TRBV9 and TRBJ1-6, reads DSGVTQTPKHLITATGQRVTLRCSPRSGDLSVYWYQQSLDQGLQFLIQYYNGEERAKGNILERFSAQQFPDLHSELNLSSLELGDSALYFCASSPGGQNSPLHFGNGTRLTVT.

This sequence joins TRBV24-1 and TRBJ2-1, with D unresolved. Per germline, CDR1 KGHDR and CDR2 SFDVKD. V lost 5 bases, J lost 10 bases, and 11 bases lay in between. The length of the CDR3 is 12 residues. CDR3 sequence: CATSVLLGEQFF. The DNA of the CDR3 is TGTGCCACCAGTGTCCTCCTGGGGGAGCAGTTCTTC.

The sample holds many counts of this clonotype. The rearrangement uses TRBV6-6 and TRBJ2-7, with no clear D. Germline V CDR1 and CDR2: MNHNY, SVGAGI (reference sequence). The CDR3 runs 13 residues. Between the trimmed V and J ends, which lost 8 bases and 1 base, there was a span of 12 bases. The CDR3 sequence is CASGVQMSYEQYF. DNA of the CDR3: TGTGCCAGCGGGGTGCAGATGTCCTACGAGCAGTACTTC.

CDR3 sequence reads: CASRNPLIKGFF. CDR3 sequence (DNA): TGTGCCAGCAGGAACCCACTAATTAAGGGGTTCTTC. The chain is built from TRBV6-2 or TRBV6-3 and TRBJ2-1; D is undetermined. Germline V gene lookup returns CDR1 MNHEY and CDR2 SVGEGT. The CDR3 consists of 12 residues. The ends were cut back, 6 bases at V and 15 bases at J, with 18 bases in the middle.

This clonotype has a handful of counts. V usage is TRBV4-1 and J usage is TRBJ2-3; no definite D call. Germline V gene data show CDR1 as MGHRA and CDR2 as YSYEKL. The CDR3 spans 13 residues. V lost 1 base, J lost 6 bases, and 8 bases lay in between. The CDR3 loop reads CASSQVTLDTQYF. CDR3 nucleotides: TGCGCCAGCAGCCAAGTAACGTTGGATACGCAGTATTTT.

This clonotype was observed a few times. Because the CDR3's place on the DNA is in doubt, the DNA is left out and the CDR3 is given as listed by TCRdb. The chain joins TRBV19 to TRBJ2-3; the tabulated D call, TRBD1, remains unverified against the DNA. Termini included, the CDR3 measures 14 amino acids. Germline V gives CDR1 LNHDA, CDR2 SQIVND (reference sequence). CDR3: CASTSGARSDTQYF.

The chain joins TRBV7-9 to TRBJ1-4, with D uncertain. CDR3 size: 16 residues. CDR1 is SEHNR, CDR2 FQNEAQ, per germline (reference sequence). V was trimmed by 5 bases and J by 0 bases, leaving 13 bases between them. CDR3 in DNA: TGTGCCAGCAGCCCTCCCGGAATTGCAACTAATGAAAAACTGTTTTTT. This gives the protein CASSPPGIATNEKLFF.